This record covers a single T cell receptor (beta chain). The data belong to a study of technical replicates of blood from four donors. Profiled with immunoSEQ multiplex PCR; TCRdb holds only in-frame clones, not every one. The table records 80,000 to 100,000 clones, 95% of them present only once. The CDR3 runs 14 residues. V lost 10 bases, J lost 2 bases, and 18 bases lay in between. CDR1 is WNHNN and CDR2 is SYGVQD in the germline V gene (reference sequence). This receptor was identified in a human donor in good health. The sample consisted of T cells isolated from PBMCs. The genes are TRBV10-1 and TRBJ2-7, with a possible D match to TRBD2 (6 bases). For the CDR3, the DNA is TGCGCCAACAAGCTGGAGGGCCCGACCTACGAGCAGTACTTC. It encodes CANKLEGPTYEQYF.